The clone carrying this T cell receptor (beta chain) appeared a single time. Its antigen remains unidentified. This CDR3 is built from 13 residues. V was trimmed by 4 bases and J by 0 bases, leaving 7 bases between them. Autoimmune disease history or systemic immunosuppression excluded patients. Peripheral blood came from all dose cohorts at three timepoints. Sequencing used immunoSEQ multiplex PCR; TCRdb keeps in-frame clones, though not all of them. This sample has around 63,000 clones; 80% to 90% occur once, and the top ten carry 10% to 14%. These data come from a study of OX40 agonist ivuxolimab in advanced cancers. Study details: Therapy given before enrollment (anti-PD-1, anti-PD-L1 or anti-CTLA-4) was allowed, and around 44% had some. Study-wide results and caveats: There were also nonresponders showing low normalized T-cell clonal expansion.

The chain combines TRBV23-1 with TRBJ2-7; D gene unclear. TRBV23-1 is an ORF, with its function uncertain. The sample was CD4+ or CD8+ T cells sorted from blood, taken in a trial of the OX40 agonist ivuxolimab. This clonotype was obtained from an adult with an advanced solid tumor such as melanoma, head and neck, liver or kidney cancer. Here the CDR3 reads CASSRGSSYEQYF. Written as DNA, the CDR3 is TGCGCCAGCAGTCGGGGTAGCTCCTACGAGCAGTACTTC.